This T cell receptor beta chain comes out of a study of T cell changes during pregnancy in multiple sclerosis. Using immunoSEQ multiplex PCR, the repertoire was profiled, and TCRdb retains in-frame clones only, with some absent. Of 90,000 or so clones detected, roughly nine tenths appear once; the ten largest clones hold around 3.4%. Germline assignment: CDR1 MDHEN and CDR2 SYDVKM. Unmatched junction bases numbered 5, after V lost 4 bases and J lost 0 bases. The length of the CDR3 is 15 residues. The source material was PBMCs, sampled in the first trimester of pregnancy. The rearrangement links TRBV28 to TRBJ2-7; 8 nucleotides match TRBD2. This TCR came from a female donor in good health, serving as a control in a pregnancy study. Some clones in this sample may be carry-over from other donors' samples. The DNA for the CDR3 is TGTGCCAGCAGTTCCCCGGGGGGGAGCTCCTACGAGCAGTACTTC. It is translated as CASSSPGGSSYEQYF.